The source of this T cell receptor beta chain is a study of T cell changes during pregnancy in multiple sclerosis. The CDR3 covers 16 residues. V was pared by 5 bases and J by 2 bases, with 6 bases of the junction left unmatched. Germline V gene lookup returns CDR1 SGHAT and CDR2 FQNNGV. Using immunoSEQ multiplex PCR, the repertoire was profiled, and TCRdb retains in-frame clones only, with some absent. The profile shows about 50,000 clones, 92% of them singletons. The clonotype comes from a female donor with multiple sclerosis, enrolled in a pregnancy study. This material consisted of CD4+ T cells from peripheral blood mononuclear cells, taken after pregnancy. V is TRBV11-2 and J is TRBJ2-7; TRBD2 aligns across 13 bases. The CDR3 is CASSPRTSGSPYEQYF. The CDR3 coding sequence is TGTGCCAGCAGCCCAAGGACTAGCGGGAGTCCCTACGAGCAGTACTTC.